This T cell receptor beta chain comes out of a study of blood T cell repertoires in COVID-19. Study as a whole: Some COVID-19 samples were acute and others convalescent; all came from the United States, Italy and Spain. In each case, the material was cDNA or gDNA derived from T cells, B-cell-depleted T cells, or PBMCs.

CDR3 length: 15 amino acids. The ends were cut back, 0 bases at V and 4 bases at J, with 12 bases in the middle. Looked up from germline, CDR1 is MNHNY and CDR2 is SVGAGI (reference sequence). Original data processing: Quantification of nucleated cells was approximated via reference gene primer amplification. Assay: immunoSEQ multiplex PCR; the TCRdb copy retains only in-frame clones and omits some. Clone size and V and J calls were adopted from that table, with D and trimming inferred from the DNA. The data hold under 200,000 clones, with 87% observed a single time. In its sample, this clone was seen once.

The clonotype originates from a man aged 35-49 years with active or convalescent COVID-19. Sample: peripheral blood. The chain combines TRBV6-6 with TRBJ1-1; no clear D gene. The CDR3 DNA is TGTGCCAGCAGTTACTCCTTGGAGGCGCGCACTGAAGCTTTCTTT. It specifies CASSYSLEARTEAFF.